These 2 T cell receptor beta chains came from one sample sequenced in a study of human CD8 memory T cell subsets. Construction of TCR beta libraries was accomplished by means of UMI-labeled 5' RACE. With the 5' RACE reads reprocessed, TCRdb shows one record per CDR3 protein and no DNA. Recorded for this sample: 9,500 to 12,000 distinct CDR3 sequences. The sample was CD8+ T cells from PBMCs. The receptors were gathered from a human donor in good health.

The chain's CDR3 is CASSFFPTGLAKNIQYF. J is TRBJ2-4 and V is TRBV12-3 or TRBV12-4; the D call from TCRdb, TRBD1, cannot be confirmed without DNA. The CDR3 is 17 amino acids.

V and J are TRBV7-2 and TRBJ2-1; TCRdb selects TRBD2, and the lack of DNA leaves this call unchecked. The CDR3 extends over 16 amino acids. The germline V gene encodes CDR1 SGHTA and CDR2 FQGNSA. CDR3 residues: CASSLAPSGRANEQFF.